This T cell receptor (beta chain) was recorded in a study of Graves' ophthalmopathy and Graves' hyperthyroidism. Diagnosis relied on clinical symptoms, serum thyroxine, TRAb, thyroid ultrasound and orbital computed tomography. For repertoire sequencing, the TCR beta CDR3 regions were amplified from RNA transcripts. The workflow started with a first-round RT-PCR run with HTBI primers and then moved on to a second-round multiplex PCR. From the multiplex PCR reads, TCRdb called clonotypes with MiXCR, one entry per CDR3 protein. The sample holds 600,000 to 650,000 distinct CDR3 sequences; around a fifth are singletons and the top ten take approximately 7%. This clonotype was counted a few times. No antigen is known for it. CDR3 length equals 13 residues. Trimming stripped 1 base from V and 7 bases from J, with 11 bases between. CDR1 and CDR2 from the germline V gene are GTSNPN and SVGIG (reference sequence).

Broader study findings: Sensitivity of approximately 88% and specificity of about 77% were achieved when a 13-signature model separated ophthalmopathy from stable hyperthyroidism.

The clonotype was recovered from a woman aged 18-35 years with stable Graves' hyperthyroidism. Some clones in this sample may be carry-over from other donors' samples. Material: peripheral blood. The J gene is TRBJ1-5, the V gene TRBV30; D gene unclear. For the CDR3, the DNA is TGTGCCTGGAGTGCTGGGGTTTGGCAGCCCCAGCATTTT. Protein sequence: CAWSAGVWQPQHF. The complete variable domain, with remaining parts taken from reference TRBV30 and TRBJ1-5, reads SQTIHQWPATLVQPVGSPLSLECTVEGTSNPNLYWYRQAAGRGLQLLFYSVGIGQISSEVPQNLSASRPQDRQFILSSKKLLLSDSGFYLCAWSAGVWQPQHFGDGTRLSIL.